The rows below give T cell receptor beta chains drawn from one sample of a study of radiotherapy plus CTLA-4 blockade in lung cancer. Assay used: immunoSEQ multiplex PCR; TCRdb lists only in-frame clones, some missing. The table lists some 30,000 clones, around 75% of them singletons, with around an eighth in the top ten. Here the sequenced sample was peripheral blood, taken from a patient treated with radiotherapy plus ipilimumab. All receptors derive from a human donor with non-small cell lung cancer that progressed on radiotherapy plus ipilimumab. CDR3s include the opening cysteine and the closing phenylalanine or tryptophan. D genes are given only for firm matches. A row's size may be missing; if present it is once, few, many or a size class.

V: TRBV4-1; J: TRBJ1-2; size: once; D: NA; CDR3: CASSPLGWGADGYTF; DNA: TGCGCCAGCAGCCCCCTAGGGTGGGGGGCTGATGGCTACACCTTC
V: TRBV5-1; J: TRBJ1-3; size: NA; D: NA; CDR3: CASSLDGISGNTIYF; DNA: TGCGCCAGCAGCTTGGACGGGATCTCTGGAAACACCATATATTTT
V: TRBV4-3; J: TRBJ1-1; size: NA; D: NA; CDR3: CASSQGAGMNTEAFF; DNA: TGCGCCAGCAGCCAAGGGGCAGGGATGAACACTGAAGCTTTCTTT
V: TRBV2; J: TRBJ2-7; size: NA; D: TRBD2; CDR3: CASRGLLYEQYF; DNA: TGTGCCAGCAGGGGACTACTCTACGAGCAGTACTTC
V: TRBV11-2; J: TRBJ2-2; size: once; D: TRBD1; CDR3: CASSSDRVNGELFF; DNA: TGTGCCAGCAGCTCAGACAGGGTTAACGGGGAGCTGTTTTTT
V: TRBV21-1; J: TRBJ2-1; size: NA; D: NA; CDR3: CASRQGLGHEQFF; DNA: TGTGCCAGCAGACAGGGGCTAGGACATGAGCAGTTCTTC
V: TRBV19; J: TRBJ2-1; size: NA; D: TRBD2; CDR3: CASSIRSTSGGGSEQFF; DNA: TGTGCCAGTAGTATACGCTCGACTAGCGGGGGGGGAAGTGAGCAGTTCTTC
V: TRBV29-1; J: TRBJ2-5; size: NA; D: TRBD1; CDR3: CSVERAGGDQETQYF; DNA: TGCAGCGTCGAGAGGGCAGGGGGAGACCAAGAGACCCAGTACTTC
V: TRBV28; J: TRBJ2-7; size: NA; D: NA; CDR3: CASSFSYEQYF; DNA: TGTGCCAGCAGTTTCAGCTACGAGCAGTACTTC
V: TRBV4-2; J: TRBJ1-4; size: NA; D: NA; CDR3: CASSHPREGELFF; DNA: TGTGCCAGCAGCCACCCCCGGGAGGGGGAACTGTTTTTT
V: TRBV28; J: TRBJ2-3; size: NA; D: TRBD1; CDR3: CASRATGGTDTQYF; DNA: TGTGCCAGCAGGGCGACAGGGGGCACAGATACGCAGTATTTT
V: TRBV7-9; J: TRBJ1-4; size: few; D: NA; CDR3: CASSWGGSTNEKLFF; DNA: TGTGCCAGCAGCTGGGGAGGGTCAACTAATGAAAAACTGTTTTTT
V: TRBV4-3; J: TRBJ2-4; size: NA; D: TRBD2; CDR3: CASSQAGLADIDIQYF; DNA: TGCGCCAGCAGCCAAGCGGGACTAGCGGACATAGACATTCAGTACTTC
V: TRBV27; J: TRBJ2-3; size: NA; D: TRBD1; CDR3: CASSSDRGFTDTQYF; DNA: TGTGCCAGCAGCTCTGACAGGGGCTTCACAGATACGCAGTATTTT
V: TRBV28; J: TRBJ1-2; size: NA; D: TRBD1; CDR3: CASRTQNRGPNYGYTF; DNA: TGTGCCAGCAGGACACAGAACAGGGGACCTAACTATGGCTACACCTTC
V: TRBV4-1; J: TRBJ1-2; size: few; D: NA; CDR3: CASSQVTALYGYTF; DNA: TGCGCCAGCAGCCAAGTGACTGCCCTCTATGGCTACACCTTC
V: TRBV2; J: TRBJ1-2; size: NA; D: NA; CDR3: CASSETPGWSNYGYTF; DNA: TGTGCCAGCAGTGAAACCCCCGGATGGAGTAACTATGGCTACACCTTC
V: TRBV2; J: TRBJ1-2; size: once; D: NA; CDR3: CASSDRGRGYTF; DNA: TGTGCCAGCAGTGACAGGGGACGCGGCTACACCTTC
V: TRBV28; J: TRBJ2-1; size: NA; D: TRBD2; CDR3: CASSLNGLAGGVSYNEQFF; DNA: TGTGCCAGCAGTTTAAATGGCCTAGCGGGAGGGGTTTCCTACAATGAGCAGTTCTTC
V: TRBV7-2; J: TRBJ2-7; size: NA; D: TRBD1; CDR3: CASSPITGGSLEQYF; DNA: TGTGCCAGCAGCCCAATCACAGGGGGTTCCCTCGAGCAGTACTTC
V: TRBV7-3; J: TRBJ2-6; size: NA; D: TRBD2; CDR3: CASSHEGLGGANVLTF; DNA: TGTGCCAGCAGCCATGAGGGACTAGGTGGGGCCAACGTCCTGACTTTC
V: TRBV28; J: TRBJ2-5; size: NA; D: TRBD2; CDR3: CASSLAGAQETQYF; DNA: TGTGCCAGCTCGCTAGCGGGGGCACAAGAGACCCAGTACTTC
V: TRBV28; J: TRBJ2-1; size: NA; D: TRBD2; CDR3: CASRLAGEGGEQFF; DNA: TGTGCCAGCAGATTAGCGGGAGAGGGAGGTGAGCAGTTCTTC
V: TRBV6-5; J: TRBJ2-2; size: NA; D: NA; CDR3: CASSYSDGLGELFF; DNA: TGTGCCAGCAGTTACTCGGACGGTCTCGGGGAGCTGTTTTTT
V: TRBV4-1; J: TRBJ2-2; size: NA; D: TRBD1; CDR3: CASSQDLGQGKHGELFF; DNA: TGCGCCAGCAGCCAAGATCTGGGACAGGGAAAGCACGGGGAGCTGTTTTTT
V: TRBV5-6; J: TRBJ1-2; size: NA; D: TRBD1; CDR3: CASSSWGWDRAFHYGYTF; DNA: TGTGCCAGCAGCTCTTGGGGATGGGACAGGGCTTTCCACTATGGCTACACCTTC
V: TRBV6-6; J: TRBJ2-7; size: NA; D: NA; CDR3: CASTPRQGLYEQYF; DNA: TGTGCCAGCACCCCCAGGCAGGGCCTCTACGAGCAGTACTTC
V: TRBV11-2; J: TRBJ1-1; size: NA; D: NA; CDR3: CASSLGGFYEAFF; DNA: TGTGCCAGCAGCTTAGGAGGGTTTTATGAAGCTTTCTTT
V: TRBV7-9; J: TRBJ2-7; size: NA; D: NA; CDR3: CASSSGLGGGVQYF; DNA: TGTGCCAGCAGCTCGGGTCTCGGAGGGGGTGTGCAGTACTTC
V: TRBV5-8; J: TRBJ2-7; size: NA; D: NA; CDR3: CASSFGQSYEQYF; DNA: TGTGCCAGCAGCTTTGGACAGAGCTACGAGCAGTACTTC
V: TRBV27; J: TRBJ1-2; size: NA; D: NA; CDR3: CASSYLGGGASNYGYTF; DNA: TGTGCCAGCAGCTATTTGGGCGGGGGGGCGAGCAACTATGGCTACACCTTC
V: TRBV7-2; J: TRBJ2-7; size: NA; D: TRBD2; CDR3: CASSLGGAGGYEQYF; DNA: TGTGCCAGCAGCTTAGGGGGAGCGGGGGGGTACGAGCAGTACTTC
V: TRBV25-1; J: TRBJ1-1; size: once; D: NA; CDR3: CASSDSGSVNTEAFF; DNA: TGTGCCAGCAGCGACTCGGGGTCCGTGAACACTGAAGCTTTCTTT
V: TRBV9; J: TRBJ2-5; size: NA; D: NA; CDR3: CASSALSGEETQYF; DNA: TGTGCCAGCAGCGCCCTCTCTGGGGAGGAGACCCAGTACTTC
V: TRBV28; J: TRBJ1-2; size: NA; D: NA; CDR3: CASSLAGQAGYGYTF; DNA: TGTGCCAGCAGTTTAGCCGGCCAGGCGGGCTATGGCTACACCTTC
V: TRBV5-1; J: TRBJ2-1; size: NA; D: NA; CDR3: CASSDGLDARSYNEQFF; DNA: TGCGCCAGCAGCGACGGACTTGATGCTCGTAGCTACAATGAGCAGTTCTTC
V: TRBV2; J: TRBJ2-7; size: NA; D: NA; CDR3: CATLPRGSYEQYF; DNA: TGTGCCACCCTACCCAGGGGCTCCTACGAGCAGTACTTC
V: TRBV4-3; J: TRBJ2-1; size: NA; D: NA; CDR3: CASSQGAGASYNEQFF; DNA: TGCGCCAGCAGCCAAGGGGCGGGGGCCTCCTACAATGAGCAGTTCTTC
V: TRBV7-6; J: TRBJ1-5; size: NA; D: NA; CDR3: CASSLGVNQPQHF; DNA: TGTGCCAGCAGCTTGGGAGTAAATCAGCCCCAGCATTTT
V: TRBV25-1; J: TRBJ2-5; size: NA; D: NA; CDR3: CASRGVGVQETQYF; DNA: TGTGCCAGCAGGGGGGTCGGCGTCCAAGAGACCCAGTACTTC
V: TRBV29-1; J: TRBJ2-1; size: NA; D: NA; CDR3: CSVEKGAVSYNEQFF; DNA: TGCAGCGTTGAAAAGGGAGCAGTATCCTACAATGAGCAGTTCTTC
V: TRBV15; J: TRBJ2-6; size: few; D: NA; CDR3: CATSRARVGPGDSGANVLTF; DNA: TGTGCCACCAGCAGAGCGCGAGTCGGCCCAGGGGATTCTGGGGCCAACGTCCTGACTTTC
V: TRBV7-8; J: TRBJ1-2; size: NA; D: TRBD1; CDR3: CASSFAGTDYGYTF; DNA: TGTGCCAGCAGCTTCGCCGGGACAGACTATGGCTACACCTTC
V: TRBV7-6; J: TRBJ2-7; size: NA; D: TRBD1; CDR3: CASSQTGPMYEQYF; DNA: TGTGCCAGCAGTCAGACAGGGCCAATGTACGAGCAGTACTTC
V: TRBV10-2; J: TRBJ2-7; size: NA; D: NA; CDR3: CASSTLGTPQYF; DNA: TGCGCCAGCAGTACCTTAGGGACCCCCCAGTACTTC
V: TRBV7-9; J: TRBJ2-7; size: few; D: NA; CDR3: CASSFHRGEQYF; DNA: TGTGCCAGCAGCTTCCATCGAGGGGAGCAGTACTTC
V: TRBV6-5; J: TRBJ2-1; size: NA; D: TRBD2; CDR3: CASSGLADYNEQFF; DNA: TGTGCCAGCAGTGGACTAGCGGACTACAATGAGCAGTTCTTC
V: TRBV7-4; J: TRBJ2-2; size: NA; D: NA; CDR3: CASSLKSSDTGELFF; DNA: TGTGCCAGCAGCTTGAAGTCATCTGACACCGGGGAGCTGTTTTTT
V: TRBV11-2; J: TRBJ2-2; size: NA; D: TRBD2; CDR3: CASSRGISGGRTGELFF; DNA: TGTGCCAGCAGCCGAGGGATTAGCGGGGGCCGCACCGGGGAGCTGTTTTTT
V: TRBV6-1; J: TRBJ2-7; size: once; D: NA; CDR3: CASTPEAGLSYEQYF; DNA: TGTGCCAGCACCCCAGAAGCAGGGCTCTCCTACGAGCAGTACTTC
V: TRBV4-1; J: TRBJ2-2; size: NA; D: NA; CDR3: CASSSRTEGLEELFF; DNA: TGCGCCAGCAGCTCGCGGACAGAAGGCCTCGAGGAGCTGTTTTTT
V: TRBV5-1; J: TRBJ1-4; size: NA; D: NA; CDR3: CASSLGRQTNEKLFF; DNA: TGCGCCAGCAGCTTGGGAAGGCAGACTAATGAAAAACTGTTTTTT
V: TRBV16; J: TRBJ1-5; size: few; D: NA; CDR3: CASSHGWDQPQHF; DNA: TGTGCCAGCAGCCATGGCTGGGATCAGCCCCAGCATTTT
V: TRBV6-5; J: TRBJ2-1; size: NA; D: TRBD2; CDR3: CASTRLAGVGNEQFF; DNA: TGTGCCAGCACTAGACTAGCGGGAGTTGGAAATGAGCAGTTCTTC
V: TRBV2; J: TRBJ2-1; size: NA; D: NA; CDR3: CASRGLNNEQFF; DNA: TGTGCCAGCAGGGGACTCAACAATGAGCAGTTCTTC
V: TRBV6-6; J: TRBJ2-6; size: few; D: TRBD1; CDR3: CASSPDRESETSLTF; DNA: TGTGCCAGCAGCCCGGACAGGGAGTCCGAAACGAGCCTGACTTTC
V: TRBV5-3; J: TRBJ2-7; size: NA; D: NA; CDR3: CARSLIPLGLYEQYF; DNA: TGTGCCAGAAGCCTTATCCCCTTAGGATTATACGAGCAGTACTTC